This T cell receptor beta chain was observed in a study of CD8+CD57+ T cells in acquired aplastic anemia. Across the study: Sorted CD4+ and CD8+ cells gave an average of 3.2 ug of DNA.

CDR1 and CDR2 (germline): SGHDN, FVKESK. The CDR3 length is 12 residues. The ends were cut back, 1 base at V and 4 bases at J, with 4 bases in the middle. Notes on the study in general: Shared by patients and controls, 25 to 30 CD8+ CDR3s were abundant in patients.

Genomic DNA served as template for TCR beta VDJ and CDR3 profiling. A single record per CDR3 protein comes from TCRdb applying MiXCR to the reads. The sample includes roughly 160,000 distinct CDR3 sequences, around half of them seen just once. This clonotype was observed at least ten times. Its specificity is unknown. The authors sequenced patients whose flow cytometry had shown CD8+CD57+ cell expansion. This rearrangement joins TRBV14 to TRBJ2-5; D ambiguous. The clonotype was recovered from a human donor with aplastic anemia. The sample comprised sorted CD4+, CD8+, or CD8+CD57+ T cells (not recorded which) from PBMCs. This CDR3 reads CASSQVGETQYF. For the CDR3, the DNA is TGTGCCAGCAGCCAAGTAGGAGAGACCCAGTACTTC.